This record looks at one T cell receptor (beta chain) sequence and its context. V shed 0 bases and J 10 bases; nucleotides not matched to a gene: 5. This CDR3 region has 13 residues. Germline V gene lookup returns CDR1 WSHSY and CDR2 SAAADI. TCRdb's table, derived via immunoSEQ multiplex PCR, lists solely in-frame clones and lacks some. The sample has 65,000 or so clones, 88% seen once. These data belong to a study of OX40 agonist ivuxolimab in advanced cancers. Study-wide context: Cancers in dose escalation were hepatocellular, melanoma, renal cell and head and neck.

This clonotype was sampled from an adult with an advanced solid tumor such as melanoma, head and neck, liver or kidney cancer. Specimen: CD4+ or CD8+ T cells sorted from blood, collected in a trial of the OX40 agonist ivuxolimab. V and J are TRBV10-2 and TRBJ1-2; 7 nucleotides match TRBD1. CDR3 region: CASSESWDSFYTF. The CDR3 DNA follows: TGCGCCAGCAGTGAGTCTTGGGACAGTTTCTACACCTTC.